This T cell receptor beta chain emerged from a study of blood T cells in healthy people across ages. Background on the study: Roughly one uniquely barcoded beta molecule per two T cells was captured. Study outcomes and limitations: Fewer expanded clones and more diversity marked long-lived versus aged donors.

The donors, aged roughly 6 to 100, were healthy Caucasians from Russia. Combining a sample-barcoded 5' primer with a J-beta primer mix, a second PCR ran for 7 to 11 cycles. Each cDNA molecule carried a tag from a template-switch adaptor that contained 12 random nucleotides. TCRdb reprocessed the 5' RACE reads via MiXCR and lists one record per CDR3 protein. The sample yields hundreds of thousands of distinct CDR3 sequences, more than 50% seen once. V lost 8 bases and J 12 bases, leaving 17 bases between the germline ends. This CDR3 has 12 residues. CDR1 is MNHEY and CDR2 is SMNVEV in the germline V gene (reference sequence). About this clonotype itself: Its antigen is currently unknown.

Sequencing input: blood. The chain carries TRBV27 and TRBJ2-1; the D is unclear. This clonotype was obtained from a man aged 35 to 55 in good health. The CDR3 region has the DNA TGTGCCAGCGGGCCCCTAGGAGTGGGGCAGTTCTTC. Protein product: CASGPLGVGQFF.